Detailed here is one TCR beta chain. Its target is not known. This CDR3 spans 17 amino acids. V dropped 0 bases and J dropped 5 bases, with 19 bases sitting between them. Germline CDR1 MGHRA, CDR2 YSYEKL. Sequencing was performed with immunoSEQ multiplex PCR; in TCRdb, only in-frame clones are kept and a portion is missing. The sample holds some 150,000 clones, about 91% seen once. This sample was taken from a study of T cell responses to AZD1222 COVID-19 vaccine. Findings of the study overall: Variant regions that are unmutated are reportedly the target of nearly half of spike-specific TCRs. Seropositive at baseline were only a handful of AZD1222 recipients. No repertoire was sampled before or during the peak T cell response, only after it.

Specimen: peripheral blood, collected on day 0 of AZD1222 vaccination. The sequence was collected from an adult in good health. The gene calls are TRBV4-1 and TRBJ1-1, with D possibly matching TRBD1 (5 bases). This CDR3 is CASSQDRRGDRRTEAFF. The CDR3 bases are TGCGCCAGCAGCCAAGATCGTAGGGGAGACAGAAGAACTGAAGCTTTCTTT.